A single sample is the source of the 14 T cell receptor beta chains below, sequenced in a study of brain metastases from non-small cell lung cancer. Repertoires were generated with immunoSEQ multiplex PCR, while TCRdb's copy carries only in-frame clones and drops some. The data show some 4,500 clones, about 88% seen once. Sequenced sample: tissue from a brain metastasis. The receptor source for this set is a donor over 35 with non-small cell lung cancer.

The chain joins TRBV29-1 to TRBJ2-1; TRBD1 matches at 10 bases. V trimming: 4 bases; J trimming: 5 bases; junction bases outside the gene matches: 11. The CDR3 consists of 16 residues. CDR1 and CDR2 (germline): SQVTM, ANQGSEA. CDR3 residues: CSVVGRMGTGDNEQFF. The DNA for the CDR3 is TGCAGCGTTGTGGGCCGGATGGGGACAGGGGACAATGAGCAGTTCTTC.

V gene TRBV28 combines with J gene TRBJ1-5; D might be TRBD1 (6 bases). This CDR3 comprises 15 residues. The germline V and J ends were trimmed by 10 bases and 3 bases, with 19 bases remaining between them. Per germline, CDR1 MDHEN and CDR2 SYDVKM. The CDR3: CAIREGGIFNQPQHF. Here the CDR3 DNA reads TGTGCCATTAGAGAGGGGGGGATTTTCAATCAGCCCCAGCATTTT.

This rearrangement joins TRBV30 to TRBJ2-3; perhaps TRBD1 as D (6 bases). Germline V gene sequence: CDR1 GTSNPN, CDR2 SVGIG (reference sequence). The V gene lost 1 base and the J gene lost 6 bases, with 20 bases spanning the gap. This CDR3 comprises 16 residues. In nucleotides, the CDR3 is TGTGCCTGGAGTGACCTGCTGGGGGCGGCTACCGATACGCAGTATTTT. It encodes CAWSDLLGAATDTQYF.

As DNA, the CDR3 is TGCGCCAGCAGCTTGGCTCAGGGATGGAATTCACCCCTCCACTTT. It encodes CASSLAQGWNSPLHF. The V and J genes are TRBV5-1 and TRBJ1-6; tentative D call: TRBD1 (5 bases). The V end was cut by 0 bases, the J end by 7 bases, with 11 bases between. Germline V gives CDR1 SGHRS, CDR2 YFSETQ. This CDR3 is built from 15 residues.

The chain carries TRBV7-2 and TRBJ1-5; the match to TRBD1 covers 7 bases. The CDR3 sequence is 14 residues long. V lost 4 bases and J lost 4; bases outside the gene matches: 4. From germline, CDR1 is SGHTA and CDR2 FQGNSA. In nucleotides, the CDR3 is TGTGCCAGCAGCTATAACAGGGGAAATCAGCCCCAGCATTTT. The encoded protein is CASSYNRGNQPQHF.

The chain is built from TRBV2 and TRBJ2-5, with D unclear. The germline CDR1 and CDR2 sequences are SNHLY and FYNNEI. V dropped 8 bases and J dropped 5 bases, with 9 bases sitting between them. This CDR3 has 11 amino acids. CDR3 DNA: TGTGCCAGCGCGGAAAAGGAGACCCAGTACTTC. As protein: CASAEKETQYF. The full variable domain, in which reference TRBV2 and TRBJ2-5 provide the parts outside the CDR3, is EPEVTQTPSHQVTQMGQEVILRCVPISNHLYFYWYRQILGQKVEFLVSFYNNEISEKSEIFDDQFSVERPDGSNFTLKIRSTKLEDSAMYFCASAEKETQYFGPGTRLLVL.

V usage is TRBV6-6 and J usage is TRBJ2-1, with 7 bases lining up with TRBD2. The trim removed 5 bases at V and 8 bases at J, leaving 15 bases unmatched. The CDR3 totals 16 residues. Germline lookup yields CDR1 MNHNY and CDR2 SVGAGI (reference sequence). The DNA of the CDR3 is TGTGCCAGCAGTCCCGTTGGGGGAGGGCCTGAGGATGAGCAGTTCTTC. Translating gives CASSPVGGGPEDEQFF.

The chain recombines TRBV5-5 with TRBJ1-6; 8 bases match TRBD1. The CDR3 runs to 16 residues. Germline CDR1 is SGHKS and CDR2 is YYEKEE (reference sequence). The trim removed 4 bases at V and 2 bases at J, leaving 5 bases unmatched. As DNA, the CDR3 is TGTGCCAGCAGCGCCTACAGGGGGGCCTATAATTCACCCCTCCACTTT. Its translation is CASSAYRGAYNSPLHF.

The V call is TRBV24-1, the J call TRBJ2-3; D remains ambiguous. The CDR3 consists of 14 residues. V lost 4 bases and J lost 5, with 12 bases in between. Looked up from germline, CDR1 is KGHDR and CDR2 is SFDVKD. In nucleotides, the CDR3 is TGTGCCACCAGTGACCGGGCCGAACAAGATACGCAGTATTTT. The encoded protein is CATSDRAEQDTQYF.

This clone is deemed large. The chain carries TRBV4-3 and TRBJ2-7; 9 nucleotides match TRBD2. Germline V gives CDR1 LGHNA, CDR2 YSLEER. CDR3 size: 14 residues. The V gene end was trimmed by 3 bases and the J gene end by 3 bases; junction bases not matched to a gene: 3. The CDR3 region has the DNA TGCGCCAGCAGCCACGGACTAGCGTTCTACGAGCAGTACTTC. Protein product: CASSHGLAFYEQYF.

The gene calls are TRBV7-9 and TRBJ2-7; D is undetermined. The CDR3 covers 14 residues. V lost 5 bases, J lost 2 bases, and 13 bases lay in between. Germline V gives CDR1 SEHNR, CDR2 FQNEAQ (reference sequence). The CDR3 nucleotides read TGTGCCAGCAGCAACCTAGGTTCTACCTACGAGCAGTACTTC. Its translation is CASSNLGSTYEQYF.

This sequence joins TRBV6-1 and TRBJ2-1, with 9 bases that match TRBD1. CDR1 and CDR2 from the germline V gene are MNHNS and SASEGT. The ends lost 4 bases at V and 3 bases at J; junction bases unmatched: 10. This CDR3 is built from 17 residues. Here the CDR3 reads CASSVVPGQGHYNEQFF. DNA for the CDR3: TGTGCCAGCAGTGTAGTTCCGGGACAGGGTCACTACAATGAGCAGTTCTTC.

CDR3 sequence (DNA): TGTGCCAGTAGTATTAGTACCGGGATCACAGATACGCAGTATTTT. Protein product: CASSISTGITDTQYF. The V and J genes are TRBV19 and TRBJ2-3, with D possibly TRBD2 on 5 matching bases. Trimming stripped 3 bases from V and 2 bases from J, with 12 bases between. This CDR3 has 15 residues. Germline CDR1 and CDR2: LNHDA and SQIVND (reference sequence). The whole variable domain, remainder taken from reference TRBV19 and TRBJ2-3, is DGGITQSPKYLFRKEGQNVTLSCEQNLNHDAMYWYRQDPGQGLRLIYYSQIVNDFQKGDIAEGYSVSREKKESFPLTVTSAQKNPTAFYLCASSISTGITDTQYFGPGTRLTVL.

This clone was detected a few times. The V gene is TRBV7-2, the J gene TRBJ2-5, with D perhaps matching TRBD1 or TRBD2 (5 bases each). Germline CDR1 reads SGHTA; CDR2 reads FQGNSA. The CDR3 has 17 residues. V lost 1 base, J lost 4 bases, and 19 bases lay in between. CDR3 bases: TGTGCCAGCAGCTTAGGAGGCAGCCTTGCGAGGGGAGAGACCCAGTACTTC. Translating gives CASSLGGSLARGETQYF.